The present T cell receptor (beta chain) was sequenced within a study of blood T cell repertoires in COVID-19. Study-wide background: Sites in the United States, Italy and Spain provided acute and convalescent COVID-19 samples. T cells, B-cell-depleted T cells, or PBMCs supplied cDNA or gDNA.

Original analysis: It was from reference gene primer amplification that nucleated cell counts were estimated. Libraries were prepared by immunoSEQ multiplex PCR; TCRdb keeps only in-frame clonotypes and omits some of them. That table is the source of V, J and clone size, and D and trimming were worked out from the DNA. This table has 300,000 to 400,000 clones, 88% appearing once. One Seattle source followed patients from active infection through their disease course. The TCR comes from a woman in her seventies with COVID-19, enrolled during active disease. Sequencing was performed on peripheral blood.

The CDR3 nucleotides are TGTGCCAGCAGCCAAGAAAGGACAGGCCATGGCTACACCTTC. Its protein is CASSQERTGHGYTF. V usage is TRBV3-1 (or the pseudogene TRBV3-2) and J usage is TRBJ1-2; the match to TRBD1 covers 7 bases. V lost 0 bases, J lost 6 bases, and 4 bases stayed unmatched. The CDR3 sequence is 14 residues long. Germline loops: CDR1 LGHDT, CDR2 YNNKEL (reference sequence).